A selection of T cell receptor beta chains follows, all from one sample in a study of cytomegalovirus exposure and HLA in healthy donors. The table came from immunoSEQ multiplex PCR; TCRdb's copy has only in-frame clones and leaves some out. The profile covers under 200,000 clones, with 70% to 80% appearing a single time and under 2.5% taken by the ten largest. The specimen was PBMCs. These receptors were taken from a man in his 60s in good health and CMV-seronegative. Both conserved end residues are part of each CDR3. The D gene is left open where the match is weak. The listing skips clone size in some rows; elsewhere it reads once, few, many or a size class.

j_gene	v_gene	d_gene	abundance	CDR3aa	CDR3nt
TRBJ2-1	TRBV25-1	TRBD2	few	CASSEYKGLAGSNEQFF	TGTGCCAGCAGTGAATATAAAGGACTAGCGGGATCCAATGAGCAGTTCTTC
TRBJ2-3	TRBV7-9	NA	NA	CASSPGRSSTDTQYF	TGTGCCAGCAGTCCGGGGAGATCTAGCACAGATACGCAGTATTTT
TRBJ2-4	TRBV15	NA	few	CATRSLRDTLAKNIQYF	TGTGCCACCAGGTCATTACGAGACACTTTAGCCAAAAACATTCAGTACTTC
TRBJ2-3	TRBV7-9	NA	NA	CASSLGGGRDQGTDTQYF	TGTGCCAGCAGCTTAGGAGGGGGTCGGGACCAGGGCACAGATACGCAGTATTTT
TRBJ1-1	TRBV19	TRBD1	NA	CATAGTVNTEAFF	TGTGCAACCGCCGGGACAGTGAACACTGAAGCTTTCTTT
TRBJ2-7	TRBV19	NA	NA	CASTSQGGKGYEQYF	TGTGCCAGTACCTCCCAGGGCGGGAAGGGATACGAGCAGTACTTC
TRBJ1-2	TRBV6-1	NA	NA	CASSEEGRRGYPF	TGTGCCAGCAGTGAAGAGGGTCGGAGGGGCTACCCCTTC
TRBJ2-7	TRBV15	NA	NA	CATSRAGTPGEQYF	TGTGCCACCAGCAGAGCAGGGACTCCCGGCGAGCAGTACTTC
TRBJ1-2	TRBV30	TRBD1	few	CAWRDPTGEGGYTF	TGTGCCTGGAGGGACCCGACAGGGGAGGGGGGCTACACCTTC
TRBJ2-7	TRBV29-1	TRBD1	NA	CSVHLGGHRGRYEQYF	TGCAGCGTTCACTTGGGTGGGCACAGGGGGCGCTACGAGCAGTACTTC
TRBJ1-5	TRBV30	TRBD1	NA	CAWKTGGNQPQNF	TGTGCCTGGAAAACAGGGGGGAATCAGCCCCAGAATTTT
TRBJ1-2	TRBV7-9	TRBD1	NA	CASSLAGTEANYGYTF	TGTGCCAGCAGCTTAGCCGGGACAGAAGCTAACTATGGCTACACCTTC
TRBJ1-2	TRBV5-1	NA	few	CASSLDGGQAWGYTF	TGCGCCAGCAGCTTGGACGGCGGGCAGGCTTGGGGCTACACCTTC
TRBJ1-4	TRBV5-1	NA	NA	CASSLTGSDEKLFF	TGCGCCAGCAGCTTGACAGGGTCTGATGAAAAACTGTTTTTT